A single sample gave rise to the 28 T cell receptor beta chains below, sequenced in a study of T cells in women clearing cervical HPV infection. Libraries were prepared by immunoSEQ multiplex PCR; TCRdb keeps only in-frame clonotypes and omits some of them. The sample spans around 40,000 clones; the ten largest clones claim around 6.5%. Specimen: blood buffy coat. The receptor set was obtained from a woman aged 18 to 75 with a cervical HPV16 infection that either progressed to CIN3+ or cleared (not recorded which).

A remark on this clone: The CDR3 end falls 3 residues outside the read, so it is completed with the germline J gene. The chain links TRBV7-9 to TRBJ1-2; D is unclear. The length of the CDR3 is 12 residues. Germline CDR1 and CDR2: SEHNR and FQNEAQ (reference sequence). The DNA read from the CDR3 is TGTGCCAGCAGCTTACCGGGTGGCGAC. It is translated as CASSLPGGD. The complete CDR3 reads CASSLPGGDYTF.

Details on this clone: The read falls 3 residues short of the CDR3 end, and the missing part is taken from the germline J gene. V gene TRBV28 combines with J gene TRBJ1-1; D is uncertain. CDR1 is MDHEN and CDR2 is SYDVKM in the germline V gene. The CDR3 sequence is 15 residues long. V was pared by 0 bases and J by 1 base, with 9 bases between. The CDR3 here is CASSLWALRNTEAFF. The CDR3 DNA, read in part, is TGTGCCAGCAGTTTATGGGCCTTAAGGAACACTGAA.

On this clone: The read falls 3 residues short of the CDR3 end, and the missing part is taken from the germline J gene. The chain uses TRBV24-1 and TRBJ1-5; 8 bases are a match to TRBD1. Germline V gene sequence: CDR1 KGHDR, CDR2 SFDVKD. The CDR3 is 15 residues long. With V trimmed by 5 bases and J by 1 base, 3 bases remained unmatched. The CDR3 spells CATSGRTGSNQPQHF. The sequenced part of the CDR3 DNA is TGTGCCACCAGTGGTCGGACAGGGAGCAATCAGCCC.

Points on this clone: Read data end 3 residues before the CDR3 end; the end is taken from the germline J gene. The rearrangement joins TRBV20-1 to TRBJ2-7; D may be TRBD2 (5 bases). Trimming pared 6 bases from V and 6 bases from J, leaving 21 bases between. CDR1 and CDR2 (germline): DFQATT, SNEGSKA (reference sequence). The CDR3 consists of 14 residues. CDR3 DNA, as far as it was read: TGCAGTGCGATCCTTTTAGGGCCGGCGGGCGAG. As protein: CSAILLGPAGE. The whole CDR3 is CSAILLGPAGEQYF.

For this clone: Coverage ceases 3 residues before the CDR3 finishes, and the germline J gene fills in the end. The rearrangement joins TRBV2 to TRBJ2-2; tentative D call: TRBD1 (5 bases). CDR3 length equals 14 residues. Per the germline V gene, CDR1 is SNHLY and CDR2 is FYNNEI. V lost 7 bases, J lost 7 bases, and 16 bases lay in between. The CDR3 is CASIVGVAGGELFF. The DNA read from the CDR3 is TGTGCCAGCATAGTAGGGGTTGCTGGCGGGGAG.

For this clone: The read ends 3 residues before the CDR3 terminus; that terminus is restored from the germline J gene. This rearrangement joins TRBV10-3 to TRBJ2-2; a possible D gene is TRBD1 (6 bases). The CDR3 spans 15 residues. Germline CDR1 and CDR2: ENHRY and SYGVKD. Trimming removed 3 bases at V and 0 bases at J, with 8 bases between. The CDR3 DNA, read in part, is TGTGCCATCAGTGAACAGGGCGCGAACACCGGGGAG. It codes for CAISEQGANTGE. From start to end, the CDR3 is CAISEQGANTGELFF.

CDR3 region: CSARDHLGETQYF. The covered CDR3 bases are TGCAGTGCTAGAGATCATCTCGGAGAGACC. The V call is TRBV20-1, the J call TRBJ2-5; the D is unclear. Sequencing ends 3 residues short of the CDR3 end; the germline J gene provides the rest. Germline V lookup: CDR1 DFQATT, CDR2 SNEGSKA (reference sequence). Trimming took off 0 bases at V and 4 bases at J, with 9 bases between the two ends. The CDR3 is made up of 13 amino acids.

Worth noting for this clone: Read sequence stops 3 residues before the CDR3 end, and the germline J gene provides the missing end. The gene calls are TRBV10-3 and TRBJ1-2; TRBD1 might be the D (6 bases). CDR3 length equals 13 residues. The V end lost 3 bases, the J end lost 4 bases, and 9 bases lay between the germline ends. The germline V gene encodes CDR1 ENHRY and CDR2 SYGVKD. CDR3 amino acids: CAISDRDTYGYTF. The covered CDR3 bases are TGTGCCATCAGTGACCGGGACACCTATGGC.

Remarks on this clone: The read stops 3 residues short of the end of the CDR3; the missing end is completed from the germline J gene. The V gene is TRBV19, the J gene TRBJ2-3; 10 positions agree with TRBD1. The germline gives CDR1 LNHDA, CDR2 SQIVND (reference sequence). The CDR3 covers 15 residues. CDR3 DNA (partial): TGTGCCAGTAGTGACCGACAGGGGGCTGGTCAGCCG. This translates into CASSDRQGAGQP. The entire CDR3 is CASSDRQGAGQPQYF.

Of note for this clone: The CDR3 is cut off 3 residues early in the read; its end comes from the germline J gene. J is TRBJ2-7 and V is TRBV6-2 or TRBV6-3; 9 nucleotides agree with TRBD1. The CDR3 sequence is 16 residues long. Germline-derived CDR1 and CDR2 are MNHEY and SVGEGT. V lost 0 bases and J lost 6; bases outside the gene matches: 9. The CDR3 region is CASSYSRNRGLPEQYF. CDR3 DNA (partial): TGTGCCAGCAGTTACTCACGGAACAGGGGGCTGCCCGAG.

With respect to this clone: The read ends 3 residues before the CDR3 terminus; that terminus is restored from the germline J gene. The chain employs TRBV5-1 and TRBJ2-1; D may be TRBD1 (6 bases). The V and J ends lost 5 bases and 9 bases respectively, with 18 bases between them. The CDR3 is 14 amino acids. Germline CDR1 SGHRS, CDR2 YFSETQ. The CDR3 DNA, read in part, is TGCGCCAGCAGGGACGCAAAAGGGGGTCGTGAG. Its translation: CASRDAKGGRE. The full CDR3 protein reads CASRDAKGGREQFF.

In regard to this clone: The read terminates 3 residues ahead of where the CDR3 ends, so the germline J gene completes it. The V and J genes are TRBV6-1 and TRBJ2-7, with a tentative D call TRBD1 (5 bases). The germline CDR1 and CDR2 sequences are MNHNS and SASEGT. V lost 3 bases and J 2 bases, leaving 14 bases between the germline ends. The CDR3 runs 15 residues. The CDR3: CASSDPAGSPYEQYF. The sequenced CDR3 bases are TGTGCCAGCAGTGATCCGGCAGGGTCTCCCTACGAG.

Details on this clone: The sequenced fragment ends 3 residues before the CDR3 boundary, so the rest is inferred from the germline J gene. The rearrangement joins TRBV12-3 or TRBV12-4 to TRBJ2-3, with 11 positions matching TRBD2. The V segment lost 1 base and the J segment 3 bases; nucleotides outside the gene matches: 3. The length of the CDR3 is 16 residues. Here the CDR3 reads CASSLGASGGTDTQYF. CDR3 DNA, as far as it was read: TGTGCCAGCAGTTTAGGGGCTAGCGGGGGGACAGATACG.

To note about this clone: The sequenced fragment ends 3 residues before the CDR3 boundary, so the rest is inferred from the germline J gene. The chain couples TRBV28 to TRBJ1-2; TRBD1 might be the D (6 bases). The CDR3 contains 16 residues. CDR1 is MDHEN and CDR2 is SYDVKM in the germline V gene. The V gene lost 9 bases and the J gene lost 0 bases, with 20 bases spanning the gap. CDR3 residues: CASGSFPGHPNYGYTF. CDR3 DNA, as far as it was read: TGTGCCAGTGGATCGTTTCCGGGACACCCTAACTATGGC.

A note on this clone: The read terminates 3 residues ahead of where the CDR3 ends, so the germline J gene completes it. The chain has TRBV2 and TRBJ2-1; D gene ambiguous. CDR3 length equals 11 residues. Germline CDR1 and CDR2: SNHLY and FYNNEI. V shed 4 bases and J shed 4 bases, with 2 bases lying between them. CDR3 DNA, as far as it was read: TGTGCCAGCAGTGCTTACAATGAG. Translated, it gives CASSAYNE. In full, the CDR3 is CASSAYNEQFF.

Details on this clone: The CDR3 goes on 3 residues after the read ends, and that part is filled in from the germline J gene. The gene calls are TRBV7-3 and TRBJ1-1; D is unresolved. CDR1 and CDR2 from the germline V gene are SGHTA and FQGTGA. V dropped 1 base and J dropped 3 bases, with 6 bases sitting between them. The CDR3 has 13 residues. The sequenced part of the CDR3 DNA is TGTGCCAGCAGCTTAAGTCAGGACACTGAA. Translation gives CASSLSQDTE. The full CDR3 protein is CASSLSQDTEAFF.

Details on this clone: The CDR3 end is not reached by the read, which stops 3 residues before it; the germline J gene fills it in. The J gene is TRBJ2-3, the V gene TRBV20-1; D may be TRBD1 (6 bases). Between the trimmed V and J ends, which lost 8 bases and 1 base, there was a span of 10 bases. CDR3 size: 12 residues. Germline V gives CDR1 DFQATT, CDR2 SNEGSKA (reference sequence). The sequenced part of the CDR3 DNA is TGCAGTCCGGACAGCCGCACAGATACG. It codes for CSPDSRTDT. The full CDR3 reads CSPDSRTDTQYF.

Partial CDR3 DNA: TGCAGTGCTAGATTTCAGGGGGAAAACCCAAACTATGGC. Translation gives CSARFQGENPNYG. The CDR3 in its entirety is CSARFQGENPNYGYTF. The chain has TRBV20-1 and TRBJ1-2; 7 nucleotides line up with TRBD1. The CDR3 end lies 3 residues beyond the end of the read and is filled in from the germline J gene. Losses at the gene ends were 2 bases for V and 2 bases for J; bases not matched to a gene: 11. This CDR3 comprises 16 residues. Germline CDR1 DFQATT, CDR2 SNEGSKA (reference sequence).

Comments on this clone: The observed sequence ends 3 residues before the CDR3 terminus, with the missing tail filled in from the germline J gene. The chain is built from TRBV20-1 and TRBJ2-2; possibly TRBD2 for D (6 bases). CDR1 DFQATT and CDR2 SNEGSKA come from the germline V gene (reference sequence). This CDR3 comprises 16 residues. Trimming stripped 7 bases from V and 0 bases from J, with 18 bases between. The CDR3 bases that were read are TGCAGTGTCCCGGGACGGACTACCGCGAACACCGGGGAG. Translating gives CSVPGRTTANTGE. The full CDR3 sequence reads CSVPGRTTANTGELFF.

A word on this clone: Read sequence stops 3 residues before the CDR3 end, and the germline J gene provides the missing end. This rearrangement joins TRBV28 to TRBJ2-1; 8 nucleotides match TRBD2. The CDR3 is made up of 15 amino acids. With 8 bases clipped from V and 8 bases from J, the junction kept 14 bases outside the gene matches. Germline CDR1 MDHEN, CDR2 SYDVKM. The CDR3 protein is CASSPGIGGADEQFF. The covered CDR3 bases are TGTGCCAGCTCCCCGGGTATCGGGGGGGCTGATGAG.

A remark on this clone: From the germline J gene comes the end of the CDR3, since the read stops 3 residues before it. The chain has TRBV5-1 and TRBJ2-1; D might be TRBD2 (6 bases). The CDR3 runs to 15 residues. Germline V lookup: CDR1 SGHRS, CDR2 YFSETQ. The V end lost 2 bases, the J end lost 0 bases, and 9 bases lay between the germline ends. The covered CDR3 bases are TGCGCCAGCAGCTTTAGCGGTAGCTCCTACAATGAG. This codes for CASSFSGSSYNE. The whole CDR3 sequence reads CASSFSGSSYNEQFF.

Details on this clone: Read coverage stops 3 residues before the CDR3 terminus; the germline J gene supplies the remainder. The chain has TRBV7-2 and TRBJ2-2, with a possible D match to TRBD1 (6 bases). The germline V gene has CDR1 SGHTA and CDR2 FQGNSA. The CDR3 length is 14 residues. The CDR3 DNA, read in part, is TGTGCCAGCAGCCGAGGGACATTTGGCTCACCG. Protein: CASSRGTFGSP. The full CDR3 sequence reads CASSRGTFGSPLFF.

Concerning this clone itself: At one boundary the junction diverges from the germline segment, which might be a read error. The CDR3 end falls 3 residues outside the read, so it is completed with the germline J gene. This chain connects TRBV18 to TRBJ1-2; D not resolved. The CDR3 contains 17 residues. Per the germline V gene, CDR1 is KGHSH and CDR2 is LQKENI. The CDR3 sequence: CTSSDGGRSLLPNDYTF. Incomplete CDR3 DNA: TGTACCAGCTCAGACGGCGGGAGGTCTCTTCTCCCCAATGAC.

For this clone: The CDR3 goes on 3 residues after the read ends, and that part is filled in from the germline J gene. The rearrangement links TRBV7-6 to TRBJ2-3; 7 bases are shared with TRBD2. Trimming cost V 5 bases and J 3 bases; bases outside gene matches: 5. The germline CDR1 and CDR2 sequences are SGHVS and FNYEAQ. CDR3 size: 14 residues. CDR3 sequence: CASSPSGDTDTQYF. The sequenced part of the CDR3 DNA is TGTGCCAGCAGCCCCAGCGGGGATACAGATACG.

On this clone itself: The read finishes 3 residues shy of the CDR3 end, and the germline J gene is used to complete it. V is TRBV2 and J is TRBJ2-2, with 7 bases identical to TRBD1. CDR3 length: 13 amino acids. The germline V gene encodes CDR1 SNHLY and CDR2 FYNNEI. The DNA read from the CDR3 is TGTGCCGGGGGAAGGGGGCGGAATTCACCG. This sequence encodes CAGGRGRNSP. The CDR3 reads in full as CAGGRGRNSPLFF.

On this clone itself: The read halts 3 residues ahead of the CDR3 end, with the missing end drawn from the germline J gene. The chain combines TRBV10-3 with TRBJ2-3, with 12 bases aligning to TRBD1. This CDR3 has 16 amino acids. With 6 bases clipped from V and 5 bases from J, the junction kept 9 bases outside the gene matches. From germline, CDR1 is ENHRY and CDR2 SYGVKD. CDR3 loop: CAIRDRDRGRQDTQYF. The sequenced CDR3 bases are TGTGCCATCAGGGACCGGGACAGGGGGCGTCAAGATACG.

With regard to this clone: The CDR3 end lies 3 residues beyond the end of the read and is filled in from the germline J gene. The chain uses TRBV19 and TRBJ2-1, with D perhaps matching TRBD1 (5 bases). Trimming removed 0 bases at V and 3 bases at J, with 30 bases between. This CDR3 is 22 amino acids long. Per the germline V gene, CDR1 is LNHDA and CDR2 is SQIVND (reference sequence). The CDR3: CASSIDPYHLGRGSLLYNEQFF. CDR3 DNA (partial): TGTGCCAGTAGTATAGATCCTTATCACTTGGGTAGGGGTAGCCTCCTCTACAATGAG.

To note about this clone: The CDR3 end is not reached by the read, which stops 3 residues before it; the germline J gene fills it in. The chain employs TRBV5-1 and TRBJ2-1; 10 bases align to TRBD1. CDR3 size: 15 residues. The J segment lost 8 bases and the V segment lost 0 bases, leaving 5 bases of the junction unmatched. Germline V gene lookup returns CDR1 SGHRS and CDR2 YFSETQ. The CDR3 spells CASSLEGQGIDEQFF. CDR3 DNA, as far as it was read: TGCGCCAGCAGCTTGGAGGGACAGGGGATCGATGAG.